This record covers a single T cell receptor beta chain. Trimming at V came to 5 bases and at J to 7 bases, leaving 7 bases not matched to a gene. Germline assignment: CDR1 SGHAT and CDR2 FQNNGV. CDR3 length: 14 residues. The data belong to a study of identical twins. Through template switching, a universal primer site was introduced, and the cDNA contained unique molecular identifiers. Each CDR3 protein gets one entry after TCRdb re-called the 5' RACE reads with MiXCR. The table has about 890,000 distinct CDR3 sequences, 9% to 15% seen once. This sample also appeared in a second study, on yellow fever vaccine responses in identical twins.

Sequenced sample: PBMCs. This clonotype originated in a woman between 18 and 29 years old in good health. This sequence joins TRBV11-2 and TRBJ1-4, with 7 bases matching TRBD1. CDR3 loop: CASSQQGQGEKLFF. The CDR3 DNA reads as TGTGCCAGCAGCCAACAGGGGCAGGGTGAAAAACTGTTTTTT. Using reference TRBV11-2 and TRBJ1-4 for the parts outside the CDR3, the full variable domain is EAGVAQSPRYKIIEKRQSVAFWCNPISGHATLYWYQQILGQGPKLLIQFQNNGVVDDSQLPKDRFSAERLKGVDSTLKIQPAKLEDSAVYLCASSQQGQGEKLFFGSGTQLSVL.